This T cell receptor (beta chain) originates from a study of blood T cell repertoires in COVID-19. The germline V gene encodes CDR1 LGHDT and CDR2 YNNKEL (reference sequence). The CDR3 is made up of 20 amino acids. The J segment lost 7 bases and the V segment lost 7 bases, leaving 21 bases of the junction unmatched. Authors' processing steps: Scientists estimated how many nucleated cells there were by amplifying reference gene primers. Here immunoSEQ multiplex PCR was the method, and the copy in TCRdb shows in-frame clones only, minus some. V and J calls and clone size are those listed in that table; D and trimming were worked out from the DNA. The sample holds roughly 300,000 clones; about nine tenths are singletons and the top ten take under 11%. The study recruited people aged 18 to 89 years across roughly 23 US areas. This clone was recorded only once.

The V gene is TRBV3-1 (or the pseudogene TRBV3-2), the J gene TRBJ2-1, with 14 bases lining up with TRBD2. The receptor's source is a woman aged 18-30 years who had recovered from COVID-19. Input material: PBMCs or T cells enriched from blood (not recorded which). The CDR3 protein is CASTRHSGLAGERWENEQFF. The CDR3 bases are TGTGCCAGCACTCGGCATTCGGGACTAGCGGGAGAGAGGTGGGAGAATGAGCAGTTCTTC.